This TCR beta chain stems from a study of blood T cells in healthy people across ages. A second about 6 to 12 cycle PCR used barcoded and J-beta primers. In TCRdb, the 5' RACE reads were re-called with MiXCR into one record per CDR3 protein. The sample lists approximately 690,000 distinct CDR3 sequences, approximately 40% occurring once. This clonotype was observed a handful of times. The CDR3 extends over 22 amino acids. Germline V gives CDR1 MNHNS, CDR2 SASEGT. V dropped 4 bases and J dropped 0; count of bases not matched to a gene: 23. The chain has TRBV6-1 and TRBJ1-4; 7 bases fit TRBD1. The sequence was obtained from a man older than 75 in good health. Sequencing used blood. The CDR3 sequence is CASSVNRQGVPRNYATNEKLFF. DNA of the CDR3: TGTGCCAGCAGTGTAAATCGTCAGGGGGTTCCCCGAAACTATGCAACTAATGAAAAACTGTTTTTT.